The 3 T cell receptor beta chains below were found in one sample sequenced in a study of shared clonotypes between healthy human individuals. Assay: immunoSEQ multiplex PCR; the TCRdb copy retains only in-frame clones and omits some. The table shows approximately 2,000,000 clones, with around 92% occurring only once. What was sequenced was naive CD4+ T cells from PBMCs. The subset is: CD45RA+ positively selected. These receptor sequences come from a man aged 18-30 years in good health. Some clones in this sample may be carry-over from other donors' samples.

The rearrangement links TRBV27 to TRBJ1-4; 9 bases fit TRBD1. V dropped 8 bases and J dropped 0; count of bases not matched to a gene: 16. CDR3 length equals 19 residues. Germline CDR1 is MNHEY and CDR2 is SMNVEV (reference sequence). DNA for the CDR3: TGTGCCAGCGCCGGAAACCTACAGGGGGCGACTGCAACTAATGAAAAACTGTTTTTT. Its translation: CASAGNLQGATATNEKLFF.

The chain combines TRBV28 with TRBJ2-3, with D possibly being TRBD2 (6 bases). The CDR3 totals 15 residues. The V end lost 4 bases, the J end lost 0 bases, and 11 bases lay between the germline ends. CDR1 and CDR2 from the germline V gene are MDHEN and SYDVKM. CDR3 sequence reads: CASSWGGVSTDTQYF. Written as DNA, the CDR3 is TGTGCCAGCAGTTGGGGCGGGGTGAGCACAGATACGCAGTATTTT. Complete variable domain (other parts from reference TRBV28 and TRBJ2-3): DVKVTQSSRYLVKRTGEKVFLECVQDMDHENMFWYRQDPGLGLRLIYFSYDVKMKEKGDIPEGYSVSREKKERFSLILESASTNQTSMYLCASSWGGVSTDTQYFGPGTRLTVL.

V gene TRBV12-2 combines with J gene TRBJ1-5. TRBV12-2 is an annotated pseudogene. This CDR3 is built from 15 residues. The CDR3 region has the DNA TGTGCAAGTCGCTTACCGTCGGAAGTTAATCAGCCCCAGCATTTT. It encodes CASRLPSEVNQPQHF.